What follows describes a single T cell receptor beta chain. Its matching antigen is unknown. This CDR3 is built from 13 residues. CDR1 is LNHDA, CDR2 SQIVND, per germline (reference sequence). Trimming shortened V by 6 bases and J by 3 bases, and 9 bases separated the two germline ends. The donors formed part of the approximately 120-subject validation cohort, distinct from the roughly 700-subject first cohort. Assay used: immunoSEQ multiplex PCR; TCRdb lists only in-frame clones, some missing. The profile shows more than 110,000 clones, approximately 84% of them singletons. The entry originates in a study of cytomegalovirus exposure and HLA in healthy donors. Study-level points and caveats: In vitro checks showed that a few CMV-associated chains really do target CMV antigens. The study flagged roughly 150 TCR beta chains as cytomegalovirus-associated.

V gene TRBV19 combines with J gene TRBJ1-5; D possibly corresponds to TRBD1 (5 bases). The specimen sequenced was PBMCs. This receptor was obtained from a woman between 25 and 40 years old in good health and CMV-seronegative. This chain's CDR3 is CASRQGLNQPQHF. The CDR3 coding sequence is TGTGCCAGTAGGCAGGGACTCAATCAGCCCCAGCATTTT. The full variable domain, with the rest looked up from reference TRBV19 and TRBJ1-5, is DGGITQSPKYLFRKEGQNVTLSCEQNLNHDAMYWYRQDPGQGLRLIYYSQIVNDFQKGDIAEGYSVSREKKESFPLTVTSAQKNPTAFYLCASRQGLNQPQHFGDGTRLSIL.